This entry lists 12 T cell receptor beta chains sequenced from one sample in a study of T cells after yellow fever vaccination. MiXCR, run by TCRdb on the 5' RACE reads, gives a single entry per CDR3 protein. This sample has roughly 400,000 distinct CDR3 sequences, with around 19% found just once. The sample in question was PBMCs, obtained before the yellow fever booster vaccination. The receptor set was obtained from a man in his late teens or twenties who received the YFV17D yellow fever vaccine.

A few counts support this clonotype. The chain has TRBV24-1 and TRBJ1-5, with 9 nucleotides matching TRBD1. V gave up 4 bases and J gave up 6 bases; unmatched junction bases: 6. Germline CDR1 KGHDR, CDR2 SFDVKD. This CDR3 is built from 15 residues. The CDR3 loop reads CATSDLTGGGQPQHF. The CDR3 DNA sequence: TGTGCCACCAGTGACCTGACAGGGGGTGGTCAGCCCCAGCATTTT.

V usage is TRBV28 and J usage is TRBJ2-7; 8 bases fit TRBD1. V dropped 4 bases and J dropped 3; count of bases not matched to a gene: 8. This CDR3 has 15 residues. Germline V lookup: CDR1 MDHEN, CDR2 SYDVKM. The CDR3 region is CASSSNRGFDYEQYV. The CDR3 DNA reads as TGTGCCAGCAGTTCTAACAGGGGGTTTGACTACGAGCAGTACGTC.

This clonotype was seen more than once but under ten times. V gene TRBV29-1 combines with J gene TRBJ1-3; weak D call: TRBD1 (5 bases). The germline V gene has CDR1 SQVTM and CDR2 ANQGSEA. Trimming took off 7 bases at V and 1 base at J, with 14 bases between the two ends. The CDR3 runs 14 residues. In DNA, the CDR3 is TGCAGCGGAGCTACGACAGAGTCTGGAAACACCATATATTTT. Translating it yields CSGATTESGNTIYF.

The J gene is TRBJ1-5, the V gene TRBV5-1, with D hard to call. CDR3 length: 16 residues. V lost 4 bases and J 7 bases, leaving 21 bases between the germline ends. Germline V lookup: CDR1 SGHRS, CDR2 YFSETQ. The CDR3 reads CASSEQPGIKAQPQHF. The CDR3 DNA sequence: TGCGCCAGCAGCGAACAACCGGGCATCAAAGCCCAGCCCCAGCATTTT.

The table lists this clonotype with a few counts. V usage is TRBV18 and J usage is TRBJ2-7, with TRBD1 as a possible D gene (5 bases). CDR1 is KGHSH, CDR2 LQKENI, per germline. The germline V and J ends were trimmed by 6 bases and 0 bases, with 9 bases remaining between them. This CDR3 has 13 amino acids. CDR3 sequence: CASSADSSYEQYV. The DNA of the CDR3 is TGTGCCAGCTCGGCTGACAGCTCCTACGAGCAGTACGTC.

V usage is TRBV20-1 and J usage is TRBJ2-4; 13 nucleotides agree with TRBD2. The CDR3 is 18 residues long. The germline gives CDR1 DFQATT, CDR2 SNEGSKA (reference sequence). With 3 bases clipped from V and 6 bases from J, the junction kept 14 bases outside the gene matches. The CDR3 loop is CSARGLGQRLAGGNIQYF. DNA of the CDR3: TGCAGTGCTAGGGGCCTAGGCCAAAGACTAGCGGGGGGAAACATTCAGTACTTC.

This sequence joins TRBV20-1 and TRBJ2-3, with no clear D. This CDR3 has 12 amino acids. V dropped 4 bases and J dropped 4 bases, with 9 bases sitting between them. Germline CDR1 DFQATT, CDR2 SNEGSKA (reference sequence). CDR3: CSATQLSDTQYF. For the CDR3, the DNA is TGCAGTGCTACCCAGCTCTCAGATACGCAGTATTTT.

The V gene is TRBV12-3 or TRBV12-4, the J gene TRBJ2-1, with no clear D. The CDR3 length is 13 residues. The V and J ends lost 4 bases and 7 bases respectively, with 11 bases between them. CDR3 in DNA: TGTGCCAGCAGTTCAGAAGCTGCGAATGAGCAGTTCTTC. Protein product: CASSSEAANEQFF.

This clonotype appeared a few times. V and J are TRBV6-2 or TRBV6-3 and TRBJ1-1; D is unclear. The CDR3 is 13 residues long. V shed 5 bases and J shed 0 bases, with 7 bases lying between them. The germline CDR1 and CDR2 sequences are MNHEY and SVGEGT. The CDR3 region is CASSGVMNTEAFF. For the CDR3, the DNA is TGTGCCAGCAGTGGAGTTATGAACACTGAAGCTTTCTTT.

Many counts were recorded for this clonotype. The gene calls are TRBV6-5 and TRBJ2-3; no definite D call. CDR3 length equals 14 residues. CDR1 is MNHEY, CDR2 SVGAGI, per germline. V lost 1 base to trimming and J lost 5 bases, with 10 bases between them. CDR3 in DNA: TGTGCCAGCAGTTACTTAGGTTCGCAAGATACGCAGTATTTT. This encodes CASSYLGSQDTQYF.

This chain uses TRBV7-2 with TRBJ2-6, with unresolved D. In germline, CDR1 is SGHTA, CDR2 FQGNSA. This CDR3 is built from 15 residues. The ends were cut back, 0 bases at V and 4 bases at J, with 7 bases in the middle. CDR3 sequence (DNA): TGTGCCAGCAGCTTAGCGGGGTACGGGGCCAACGTCCTGACTTTC. Encoded protein: CASSLAGYGANVLTF.

This chain connects TRBV5-1 to TRBJ1-1; 7 nucleotides agree with TRBD1. Germline V CDR1 and CDR2: SGHRS, YFSETQ. V lost 5 bases, J lost 0 bases, and 10 bases stayed unmatched. This CDR3 is built from 16 residues. The CDR3 nucleotides read TGCGCCAGCAGAGAGGGGGCGGGGGAGATGAACACTGAAGCTTTCTTT. Residues: CASREGAGEMNTEAFF.